The T cell receptor (beta chain) under discussion was sequenced for a study of T-cell reconstitution after alpha-beta-depleted transplantation in children. Overall study findings and caveats: Counts and diversity of T cells one year after transplant came mostly from newly produced T cells. At day 60, the high TCRbeta diversity found in some patients originated from recipient T cells and thymic progenitors that had survived. About two months after transplant, alpha-beta T cells reportedly came from several hundred expanded graft clones.

Germline loops: CDR1 DFQATT, CDR2 SNEGSKA (reference sequence). The CDR3 contains 12 residues. Trimming took off 6 bases at V and 6 bases at J, with 11 bases between the two ends. This clonotype was seen more than once but under ten times. The antigen remains undetermined. The TCRbeta library was prepared with unique molecular identifiers. TCRdb fed the PCR reads into MiXCR, producing one record per CDR3 protein. The sample yields about 340,000 distinct CDR3 sequences, around 15% seen once. The chain has TRBV20-1 and TRBJ2-2; the D is unclear. This material consisted of PBMCs, mostly from graft donor cells, taken 360 days after TCRalphabeta/CD19-depleted stem cell transplant. This sequence originates from a male patient aged 2 to 10 who had a stem cell transplant for acute lymphoblastic leukemia, so the T cells may come from the graft donor. CDR3 in amino acids: CSAKRLPGELFF. CDR3 nucleotide sequence: TGCAGTGCCAAGAGACTGCCCGGGGAGCTGTTTTTT.